Listed below are T cell receptor beta chains from one sample, sequenced in a study of cytomegalovirus exposure and HLA in healthy donors. Some clones are missing from TCRdb's copy, which holds only in-frame ones; the method was immunoSEQ multiplex PCR. The table records 220,000 or so clones, approximately 88% of them present only once. Sequenced: PBMCs. All receptors come from a woman aged 25 to 39 in good health and CMV-seropositive. CDR3s leave out the opening cysteine and the closing phenylalanine or tryptophan. Some rows mark clone size as missing; the rest say once, few, many or name a class of expanded clone.

clone_size j_call v_call cdr3_aa
. TRBJ1-2 TRBV7-2 ASSLNAVGYT
. TRBJ2-1 TRBV4-1 ASSQDPPTSGYLNEQF
few TRBJ2-2 TRBV6-5 ASRSGGELF
. TRBJ2-1 TRBV5-1 ATSIAGYEQF
once TRBJ2-7 TRBV7-2 ASSPRAASSYEQY
. TRBJ2-3 TRBV5-1 ASSLTGTGTDTQY
few TRBJ2-7 TRBV4-1 ASSREDRGHEQY
. TRBJ2-1 TRBV9 ASSLHRTSGGRGNNEQF
. TRBJ2-1 TRBV27 ASRELGLAEQF
. TRBJ2-7 TRBV30 AWRATSGRIAYEQY
. TRBJ2-5 TRBV10-2 ASSEIGDQETQY
. TRBJ2-1 TRBV5-1 ASSQTSGSYNEQF
. TRBJ2-7 TRBV7-2 ASSLRAGGTNEQY
. TRBJ2-7 TRBV29-1 SVGGFSVTYEQY
. TRBJ2-7 TRBV30 AWSVSWGASIEQY
. TRBJ2-7 TRBV7-9 ASSPKGAAYEQY